The clone carrying this TCR beta chain was detected once. The V segment lost 1 base and the J segment 3 bases; nucleotides outside the gene matches: 12. The CDR3 covers 18 residues. Germline values: CDR1 LGHNT, CDR2 FRNRAP. At collection, donors were nominally healthy, but unrecorded immune exposures were probable. The PCR ran on 60 Vbeta and 13 Jbeta primers. Clones were read by immunoSEQ multiplex PCR, and TCRdb kept only the in-frame ones, dropping some. The table lists over 100,000 clones, nearly 65% of them singletons. These data are taken from a study of cytomegalovirus exposure and HLA in healthy donors.

Sequenced input: PBMCs. This clonotype was obtained from a man between 35 and 55 years old in good health and CMV-seropositive. The V and J genes are TRBV12-5 and TRBJ2-1; 7 positions match TRBD2. The CDR3 sequence is CASGLAYRGLAVYNEQFF. CDR3 bases: TGTGCTAGTGGTTTGGCATATCGCGGGCTAGCGGTCTACAATGAGCAGTTCTTC.